Following are 14 T cell receptor beta chains from one sample sequenced in a study of blood T cell repertoires in COVID-19. Sequencing was performed with immunoSEQ multiplex PCR; in TCRdb, only in-frame clones are kept and a portion is missing. The data show about 360,000 clones, more than 75% seen once. Input material: peripheral blood. These receptors were collected from a human donor in a cohort sampled during active COVID-19.

This clone appeared once. The V and J genes are TRBV2 and TRBJ2-3, with D maybe TRBD1 (5 bases). The germline V and J ends were trimmed by 6 bases and 0 bases, with 16 bases remaining between them. The CDR3 consists of 16 residues. Germline loops: CDR1 SNHLY, CDR2 FYNNEI. The CDR3 nucleotides read TGTGCCAGCAGGGGCAGGGAAGGGGCTAGCACAGATACGCAGTATTTT. Amino acids: CASRGREGASTDTQYF.

The count of this clone is one. The rearrangement links TRBV7-9 to TRBJ2-7; TRBD1 is a possible D gene (6 bases). V was trimmed by 5 bases and J by 4 bases, leaving 6 bases between them. Germline V gene data show CDR1 as SEHNR and CDR2 as FQNEAQ (reference sequence). This CDR3 contains 11 residues. The CDR3 spells CASSTGYEQYF. CDR3 nucleotides: TGTGCCAGCAGCACAGGGTACGAGCAGTACTTC.

The chain carries TRBV5-4 and TRBJ2-3; 12 positions match TRBD2. V lost 4 bases to trimming and J lost 5 bases; unmatched junction nucleotides: 8. The germline V gene has CDR1 SGHNT and CDR2 YYREEE (reference sequence). The CDR3 contains 16 residues. The CDR3 reads CASSPEPSGREDTQYF. The CDR3, as DNA: TGTGCCAGCAGCCCGGAGCCTAGCGGGAGGGAAGATACGCAGTATTTT. Variable domain in full (rest from reference TRBV5-4 and TRBJ2-3): ETGVTQSPTHLIKTRGQQVTLRCSSQSGHNTVSWYQQALGQGPQFIFQYYREEENGRGNFPPRFSGLQFPNYSSELNVNALELDDSALYLCASSPEPSGREDTQYFGPGTRLTVL.

The chain is built from TRBV7-6 and TRBJ2-7; 7 bases match TRBD2. Germline V gene sequence: CDR1 SGHVS, CDR2 FNYEAQ. With 5 bases clipped from V and 6 bases from J, the junction kept 7 bases outside the gene matches. This CDR3 has 13 amino acids. CDR3 region: CASSEAGWGEQYF. CDR3 DNA sequence: TGTGCCAGCAGCGAAGCGGGGTGGGGCGAGCAGTACTTC.

The chain carries TRBV24-1 and TRBJ2-1, with TRBD1 identical over 7 bases. The V segment lost 0 bases and the J segment 4 bases; nucleotides outside the gene matches: 2. The CDR3 consists of 15 residues. Germline-derived CDR1 and CDR2 are KGHDR and SFDVKD. As DNA, the CDR3 is TGTGCCACCAGTGATTTGGACAGGGAGTACAATGAGCAGTTCTTC. Residues: CATSDLDREYNEQFF.

This sequence joins TRBV3-1 (or the pseudogene TRBV3-2) and TRBJ1-5; D unresolved. With 2 bases removed from V and 4 bases from J, the gap between germline ends came to 9 bases. Germline CDR1 is LGHDT and CDR2 is YNNKEL (reference sequence). This CDR3 comprises 14 residues. The CDR3: CASSQSGWNQPQHF. The CDR3 bases are TGTGCCAGCAGCCAATCGGGATGGAATCAGCCCCAGCATTTT.

The rearrangement joins TRBV24-1 to TRBJ2-5, with 8 bases that match TRBD1. CDR1 is KGHDR and CDR2 is SFDVKD in the germline V gene. This CDR3 spans 14 amino acids. J lost 5 bases, V lost 5 bases, and 6 bases had no gene match. CDR3 nucleotides: TGTGCCACCAGTGCCGGAACAGGGGGGGAGACCCAGTACTTC. Its translation: CATSAGTGGETQYF.

At least ten counts were recorded for this clone. The rearrangement links TRBV6-2 or TRBV6-3 to TRBJ1-5; D is undetermined. This CDR3 spans 14 amino acids. Trimming took 0 bases from V and 4 from J, leaving 7 bases between them. Germline V CDR1 and CDR2: MNHEY, SVGEGT. The CDR3 bases are TGTGCCAGCAGTTACTCGATGGAGAATCAGCCCCAGCATTTT. It translates to CASSYSMENQPQHF.

This clone was observed at least ten times. This chain connects TRBV19 to TRBJ1-6, with D tentatively TRBD1 (5 bases). V dropped 10 bases and J dropped 7 bases, with 14 bases sitting between them. This CDR3 has 13 amino acids. Germline V gene sequence: CDR1 LNHDA, CDR2 SQIVND (reference sequence). The CDR3 protein is CATRALGNSPLHF. DNA of the CDR3: TGTGCCACCAGGGCCCTAGGAAATTCACCCCTCCACTTT.

The chain employs TRBV11-1 and TRBJ2-1; 14 positions match TRBD2. The V gene's germline CDR1 is SGHAT and CDR2 FQDESV (reference sequence). V trimming: 5 bases; J trimming: 5 bases; junction bases outside the gene matches: 2. This CDR3 is 15 amino acids long. The CDR3 sequence: CASSRLAGGDNEQFF. The CDR3 DNA reads as TGTGCCAGCAGCCGACTAGCGGGAGGGGACAATGAGCAGTTCTTC.

V and J are TRBV7-8 and TRBJ2-3, with 11 bases fitting TRBD1. This CDR3 has 16 residues. Germline V gives CDR1 SGHVS, CDR2 FQNEAQ. With V trimmed by 3 bases and J by 3 bases, 5 bases remained unmatched. CDR3 loop: CASSLTDRGPTDTQYF. The DNA of the CDR3 is TGTGCCAGCAGCTTGACGGACAGGGGGCCGACAGATACGCAGTATTTT.

The chain couples TRBV28 to TRBJ2-3; TRBD2 matches at 13 bases. The ends lost 4 bases at V and 4 bases at J; junction bases unmatched: 14. Germline CDR1 MDHEN, CDR2 SYDVKM. The CDR3 is made up of 19 amino acids. The CDR3 DNA reads TGTGCCAGCAGTTCCCGACTAGCGGGAGGCCTTCAGGAAGCAGATACGCAGTATTTT. Translating gives CASSSRLAGGLQEADTQYF.

This clone was observed a handful of times. CDR3 DNA sequence: TGTGCCAGTAGTATATCTACGAACACCGGGGAGCTGTTTTTT. It yields the protein CASSISTNTGELFF. The V call is TRBV19, the J call TRBJ2-2; D call uncertain. Germline CDR1 is LNHDA and CDR2 is SQIVND (reference sequence). V was shortened by 2 bases and J by 0 bases, with 4 bases between the two germline ends. The CDR3 totals 14 residues. The variable domain in full, completed from reference TRBV19 and TRBJ2-2, reads DGGITQSPKYLFRKEGQNVTLSCEQNLNHDAMYWYRQDPGQGLRLIYYSQIVNDFQKGDIAEGYSVSREKKESFPLTVTSAQKNPTAFYLCASSISTNTGELFFGEGSRLTVL.

This rearrangement joins TRBV19 to TRBJ2-1; 15 nucleotides agree with TRBD2. V was clipped by 6 bases and J by 7 bases; unmatched bases: 13. The CDR3 extends over 18 amino acids. The V gene's germline CDR1 is LNHDA and CDR2 SQIVND (reference sequence). The CDR3 DNA sequence: TGTGCCAGTAGCAACGCGTTCCCGGGACTAGCGGGGGGTAATGAGCAGTTCTTC. It encodes CASSNAFPGLAGGNEQFF. Based on the CDR3 plus reference TRBV19 and TRBJ2-1, the full variable domain is DGGITQSPKYLFRKEGQNVTLSCEQNLNHDAMYWYRQDPGQGLRLIYYSQIVNDFQKGDIAEGYSVSREKKESFPLTVTSAQKNPTAFYLCASSNAFPGLAGGNEQFFGPGTRLTVL.